A selection of T cell receptor beta chains follows, all from one sample in a study of cytomegalovirus exposure and HLA in healthy donors. Produced via immunoSEQ multiplex PCR; TCRdb's table is partial and in-frame only. The data show 150,000 to 200,000 clones, around 78% seen once. Sequenced input: PBMCs. Receptor source: a woman between 40 and 50 years old in good health and CMV-seronegative. Each CDR3 is given with its conserved first and last residue. The order of the fields is J gene, D gene, clone size, V gene, CDR3 length, CDR3 protein, CDR3 DNA. A D gene is named only where the DNA matches it firmly. Where a row states a size, it is once, few, many or the class of an expanded clone; other rows omit it.

>TRBJ2-5|.|.|TRBV7-9|15
CASRPRGSDQETQYF
TGTGCCAGCCGCCCTCGGGGGTCCGACCAAGAGACCCAGTACTTC
>TRBJ1-3|.|.|TRBV5-1|16
CASSLGQPNFGNTIYF
TGCGCCAGCAGCCTAGGACAGCCCAACTTTGGAAACACCATATATTTT
>TRBJ2-1|TRBD2|.|TRBV7-3|15
CASSLYSGQYNEQFF
TGTGCCAGCAGCTTATATAGCGGGCAGTACAATGAGCAGTTCTTC
>TRBJ1-2|TRBD1|.|TRBV19|14
CASSPGQGSHGYTF
TGTGCCAGTAGTCCCGGACAGGGATCACATGGCTACACCTTC
>TRBJ2-7|.|.|TRBV19|15
CASSIWTDRSYEQYF
TGTGCCAGTAGTATCTGGACGGACAGATCCTACGAGCAGTACTTC
>TRBJ2-3|TRBD1|.|TRBV7-3|16
CASSDQGQGIPDTQYF
TGTGCCAGCAGCGACCAGGGACAGGGGATACCAGATACGCAGTATTTT
>TRBJ2-1|.|.|TRBV28|14
CASRGSGSYNEQFF
TGTGCCAGCAGAGGTAGCGGATCCTACAATGAGCAGTTCTTC
>TRBJ2-1|.|.|TRBV5-1|16
CASSLGSGFSYNEQFF
TGCGCCAGCAGCCTTGGAAGCGGATTCTCCTACAATGAGCAGTTCTTC
>TRBJ2-7|TRBD1|.|TRBV19|14
CASSPGTGDYEQYF
TGTGCCAGCAGCCCCGGGACAGGGGACTACGAGCAGTACTTC
>TRBJ2-7|.|.|TRBV9|16
CASSAIIGGVSYEQYF
TGTGCCAGCAGCGCAATCATTGGCGGAGTTTCCTACGAGCAGTACTTC
>TRBJ1-2|TRBD1|.|TRBV5-1|14
CASSYTGVGDGYTF
TGCGCCAGCAGTTATACAGGGGTAGGGGATGGCTACACCTTC
>TRBJ2-7|.|.|TRBV28|13
CASSSEESYEQYF
TGTGCCAGCAGTTCCGAGGAGTCCTACGAGCAGTACTTC
>TRBJ1-1|.|.|TRBV28|15
CASSLFQGPNTEAFF
TGTGCCAGCAGTTTATTCCAGGGGCCGAACACTGAAGCTTTCTTT
>TRBJ1-1|.|.|TRBV20-1|10
CSEMRFEAFF
TGCAGTGAAATGAGGTTTGAAGCTTTCTTT
>TRBJ2-7|.|.|TRBV19|18
CASSIDRYERTTSYEQYF
TGTGCCAGTAGTATAGATCGCTACGAGCGGACTACCTCCTACGAGCAGTACTTC
>TRBJ1-1|.|.|TRBV2|14
CASSGDQGTTEAFF
TGTGCCAGCAGTGGGGACCAGGGGACCACTGAAGCTTTCTTT
>TRBJ1-2|.|few|TRBV4-1|15
CASSQDADRDYGYTF
TGCGCCAGCAGCCAAGATGCGGACAGAGACTATGGCTACACCTTC
>TRBJ1-1|TRBD1|.|TRBV19|14
CASSLRDRGTEAFF
TGTGCCAGTAGTCTAAGGGACAGGGGAACTGAAGCTTTCTTT
>TRBJ1-2|TRBD1|.|TRBV25-1|15
CASSEQDRDLYGYTF
TGTGCCAGCAGTGAACAGGACAGGGATCTCTATGGCTACACCTTC
>TRBJ2-5|TRBD1|.|TRBV5-1|15
CASSISGTVQETQYF
TGCGCCAGCAGCATATCAGGGACAGTCCAAGAGACCCAGTACTTC
>TRBJ1-2|TRBD1|once|TRBV27|15
CASSLKTGGTYGYTF
TGTGCCAGCAGTTTGAAGACAGGGGGCACCTATGGCTACACCTTC
>TRBJ2-7|.|few|TRBV11-2|14
CASSIGEGDYEQYF
TGTGCCAGCAGCATAGGGGAGGGGGACTACGAGCAGTACTTC
>TRBJ1-1|TRBD1|once|TRBV28|15
CASSSWTGGGIEAFF
TGTGCCAGCAGTTCTTGGACAGGAGGGGGGATTGAAGCTTTCTTT
>TRBJ1-4|.|few|TRBV7-9|13
CASSREEREKLFF
TGTGCCAGCAGCCGTGAGGAGAGAGAAAAACTGTTTTTT